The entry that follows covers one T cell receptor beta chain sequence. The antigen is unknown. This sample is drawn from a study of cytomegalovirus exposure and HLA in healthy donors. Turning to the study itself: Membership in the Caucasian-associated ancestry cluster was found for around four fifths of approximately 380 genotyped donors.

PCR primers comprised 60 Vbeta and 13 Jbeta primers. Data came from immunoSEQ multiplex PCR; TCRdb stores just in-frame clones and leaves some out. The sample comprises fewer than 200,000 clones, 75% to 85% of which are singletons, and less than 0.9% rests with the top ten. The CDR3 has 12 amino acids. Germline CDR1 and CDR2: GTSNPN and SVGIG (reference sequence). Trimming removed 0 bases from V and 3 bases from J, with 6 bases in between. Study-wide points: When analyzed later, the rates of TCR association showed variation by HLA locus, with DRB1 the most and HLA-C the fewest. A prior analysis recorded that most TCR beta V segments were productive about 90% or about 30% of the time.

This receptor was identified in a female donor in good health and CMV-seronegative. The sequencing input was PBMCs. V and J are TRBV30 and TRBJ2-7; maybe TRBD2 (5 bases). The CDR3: CAWSVEGYEQYF. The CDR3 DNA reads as TGTGCCTGGAGTGTAGAGGGCTACGAGCAGTACTTC.